This T cell receptor beta chain emerged from a study of beta chain features in type 1 diabetes. Study-wide results and caveats: Across all four CD4+ subsets, people with type 1 diabetes showed modestly shorter TCRB CDR3s.

All sorted populations exceeded 98% purity. Every bit of the isolated RNA underwent reverse transcription, so sequencing read expressed TCRB transcripts. Clones were sequenced by immunoSEQ multiplex PCR, and TCRdb holds only the in-frame ones, with some missing. The table lists approximately 170,000 clones, over 55% of them singletons. The CDR3 runs 16 residues. Germline CDR1 SGHRS, CDR2 YFSETQ. Germline trimming cut 4 bases from V and 0 bases from J; bases unmatched to any gene: 7. Details on this clone: Its antigen is not identified.

The sample consisted of naive CD4+ T cells from blood. The rearrangement links TRBV5-1 to TRBJ2-1, with 7 bases identical to TRBD2. The sequence came from a young man with type 1 diabetes. Here the CDR3 DNA reads TGCGCCAGCAGCCCCTTAGCGGGTACCTCCTACAATGAGCAGTTCTTC. This translates into CASSPLAGTSYNEQFF.